This entry concerns a single TCR beta chain. The sample belongs to a study of blood T cell repertoires in COVID-19. Study in general: Acute-phase and convalescent COVID-19 samples originated in the United States, Italy and Spain.

Germline assignment: CDR1 MDHEN and CDR2 SYDVKM. The CDR3 covers 16 residues. The trim removed 7 bases at V and 2 bases at J, leaving 10 bases unmatched. In the source study's methods: Reference gene primer amplification gave nucleated cell count estimates. Assay used: immunoSEQ multiplex PCR; TCRdb lists only in-frame clones, some missing. V and J calls and clone size are copied from that table; D and trimming were computed from the DNA. The profile shows 170,000 or so clones, 85% to 90% of them singletons. The sequence was obtained from a man aged 40-49 years with active or convalescent COVID-19. The chain uses TRBV28 and TRBJ1-1; 10 positions match TRBD1. The sample was peripheral blood. The CDR3 here is CASNRPGQGRNTEAFF. CDR3 bases: TGTGCCAGCAATCGGCCGGGACAGGGGAGAAACACTGAAGCTTTCTTT.